This TCR beta chain appears in the sequencing data of a study of shared clonotypes between healthy human individuals. About the research overall: Three plates were used per donor for CD4 naive, three for CD4 memory, two for CD8 naive and one for CD8 memory.

Sequencing used immunoSEQ multiplex PCR; TCRdb keeps in-frame clones, though not all of them. This table holds hundreds of thousands of clones, around 97% found once. Study results and caveats: Clonotype sharing across a few donors was observed for 4.5% to 6.5% of naive CD4 clonotypes.

Comments on this clone: Its target is unknown.

All participating donors were Caucasian adults from Nashville, Tennessee. V lost 6 bases and J lost 5; bases outside the gene matches: 4. CDR3 size: 12 residues. CDR1 and CDR2 (germline): SQVTM, ANQGSEA. The sample was naive CD4+ T cells sorted from blood. Stated subset: CD45RA+ positively selected. V gene TRBV29-1 combines with J gene TRBJ2-3, with 8 bases that match TRBD2. This TCR was sampled from a woman in her 30s in good health. CDR3 protein: CSVGLARDTQYF. Written as DNA, the CDR3 is TGCAGCGTAGGACTAGCCCGAGATACGCAGTATTTT.